This T cell receptor (beta chain) originates from a study of T cells in localized non-small cell lung cancer. Study results and caveats: Across samples, adjacent lung featured a median roughly 60 of the top 100 tumor clones. Maximal T cell clonality occurred in uninvolved adjacent lung, with tumor ranking below it.

As for this clone: Its matching antigen is unknown.

Germline values: CDR1 MNHEY, CDR2 SVGAGI. The J segment lost 5 bases and the V segment lost 8 bases, leaving 7 bases of the junction unmatched. CDR3 length: 15 amino acids. The protocol was immunoSEQ multiplex PCR, while the TCRdb copy is restricted to in-frame clones and leaves out a portion. Here the sample spans tens of thousands of clones, about 92% being singletons. The gene calls are TRBV6-5 and TRBJ2-2; the match to TRBD2 covers 11 bases. The sequence came from a female donor older than 55 with stage I lung adenocarcinoma. This specimen was peripheral blood, taken before any cancer treatment. This CDR3 reads CASGSGGAPTGELFF. The CDR3, as DNA: TGTGCCAGCGGTAGCGGGGGGGCCCCTACCGGGGAGCTGTTTTTT.